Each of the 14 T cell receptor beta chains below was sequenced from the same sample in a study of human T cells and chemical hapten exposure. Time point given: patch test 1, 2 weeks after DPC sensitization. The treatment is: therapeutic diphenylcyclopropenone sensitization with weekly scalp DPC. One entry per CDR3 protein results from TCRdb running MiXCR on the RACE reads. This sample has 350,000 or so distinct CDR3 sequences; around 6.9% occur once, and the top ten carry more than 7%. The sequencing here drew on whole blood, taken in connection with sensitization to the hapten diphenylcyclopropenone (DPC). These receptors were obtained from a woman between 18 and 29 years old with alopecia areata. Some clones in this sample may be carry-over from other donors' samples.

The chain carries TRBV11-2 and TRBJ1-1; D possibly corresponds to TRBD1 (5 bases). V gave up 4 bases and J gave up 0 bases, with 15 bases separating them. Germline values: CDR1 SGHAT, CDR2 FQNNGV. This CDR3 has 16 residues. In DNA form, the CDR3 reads TGTGCCAGCAGCTGGTTTGCGGGACGGTTGAACACTGAAGCTTTCTTT. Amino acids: CASSWFAGRLNTEAFF.

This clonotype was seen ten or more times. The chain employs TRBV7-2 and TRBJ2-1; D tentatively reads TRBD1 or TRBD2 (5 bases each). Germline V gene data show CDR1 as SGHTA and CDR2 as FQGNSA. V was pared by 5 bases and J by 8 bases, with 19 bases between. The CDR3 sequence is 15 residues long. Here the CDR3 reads CASSPGRGGFDEQFF. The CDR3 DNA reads TGTGCCAGCAGCCCGGGACGGGGCGGTTTTGATGAGCAGTTCTTC.

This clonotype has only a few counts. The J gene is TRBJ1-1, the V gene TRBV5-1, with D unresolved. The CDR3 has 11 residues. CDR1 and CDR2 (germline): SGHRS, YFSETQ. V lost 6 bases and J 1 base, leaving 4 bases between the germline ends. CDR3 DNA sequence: TGCGCCAGCACCACGAACACTGAAGCTTTCTTT. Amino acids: CASTTNTEAFF.

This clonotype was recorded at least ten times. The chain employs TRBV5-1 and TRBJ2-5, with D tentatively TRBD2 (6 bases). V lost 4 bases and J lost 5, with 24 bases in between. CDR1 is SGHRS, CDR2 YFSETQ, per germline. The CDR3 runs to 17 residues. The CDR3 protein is CASSLPLTSTEQETQYF. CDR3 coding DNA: TGCGCCAGCAGCCTCCCCCTGACTAGTACGGAACAGGAGACCCAGTACTTC.

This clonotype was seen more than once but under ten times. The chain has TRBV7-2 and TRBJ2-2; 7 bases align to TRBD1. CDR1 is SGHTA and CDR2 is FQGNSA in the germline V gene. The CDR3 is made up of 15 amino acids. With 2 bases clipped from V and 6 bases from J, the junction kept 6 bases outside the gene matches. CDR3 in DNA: TGTGCCAGCAGCTTACTGAGGGGGCAGGCCGGGGAGCTGTTTTTT. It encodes CASSLLRGQAGELFF.

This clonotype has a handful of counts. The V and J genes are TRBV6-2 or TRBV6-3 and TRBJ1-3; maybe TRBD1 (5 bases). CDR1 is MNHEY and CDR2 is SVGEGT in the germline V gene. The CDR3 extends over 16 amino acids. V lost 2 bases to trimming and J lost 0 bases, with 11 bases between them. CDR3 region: CASSYRGHLSGNTIYF. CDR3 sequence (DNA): TGTGCCAGCAGTTACCGCGGACACCTCTCTGGAAACACCATATATTTT.

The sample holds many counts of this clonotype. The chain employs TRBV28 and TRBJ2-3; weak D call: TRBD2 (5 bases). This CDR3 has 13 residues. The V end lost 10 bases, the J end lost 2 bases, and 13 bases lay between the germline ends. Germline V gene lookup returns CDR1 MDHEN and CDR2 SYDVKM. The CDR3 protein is CATRGLNTDTQYF. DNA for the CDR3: TGTGCCACCCGAGGACTCAACACAGATACGCAGTATTTT.

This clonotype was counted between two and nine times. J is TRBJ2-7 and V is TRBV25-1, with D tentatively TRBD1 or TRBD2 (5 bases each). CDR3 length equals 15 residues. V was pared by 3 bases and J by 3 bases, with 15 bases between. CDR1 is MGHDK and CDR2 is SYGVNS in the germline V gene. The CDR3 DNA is TGTGCCAGCAGTGATCCGGGGCTGTTAGTCTACGAGCAGTACTTC. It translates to CASSDPGLLVYEQYF.

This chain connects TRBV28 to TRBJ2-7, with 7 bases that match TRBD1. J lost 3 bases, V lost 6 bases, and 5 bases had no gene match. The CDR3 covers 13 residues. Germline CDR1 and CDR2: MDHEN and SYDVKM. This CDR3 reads CASREPGGYEQYF. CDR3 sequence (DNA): TGTGCCAGCAGGGAACCAGGGGGCTACGAGCAGTACTTC.

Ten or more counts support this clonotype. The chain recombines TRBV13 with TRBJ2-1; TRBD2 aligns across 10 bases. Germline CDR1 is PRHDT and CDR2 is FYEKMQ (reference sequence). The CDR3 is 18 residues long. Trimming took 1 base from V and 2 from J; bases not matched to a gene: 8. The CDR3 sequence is CASSLDLAGALAYNEQFF. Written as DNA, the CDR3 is TGTGCCAGCAGCTTAGATCTAGCGGGGGCCCTAGCCTACAATGAGCAGTTCTTC.

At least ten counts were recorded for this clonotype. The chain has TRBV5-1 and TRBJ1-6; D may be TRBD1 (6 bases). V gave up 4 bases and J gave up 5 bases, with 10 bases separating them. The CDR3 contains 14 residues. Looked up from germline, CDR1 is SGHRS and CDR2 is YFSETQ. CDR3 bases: TGCGCCAGCAGCCCCGGACAGAATAATTCACCCCTCCACTTT. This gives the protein CASSPGQNNSPLHF.

Written as DNA, the CDR3 is TGTGCCAGCAGCCCAGGGGTCAGGGACAGGGTCAATGGCTACACCTTC. Protein: CASSPGVRDRVNGYTF. This chain uses TRBV11-2 with TRBJ1-2; 9 bases match TRBD1. V dropped 5 bases and J dropped 6; count of bases not matched to a gene: 13. CDR1 is SGHAT, CDR2 FQNNGV, per germline. The CDR3 spans 16 residues.

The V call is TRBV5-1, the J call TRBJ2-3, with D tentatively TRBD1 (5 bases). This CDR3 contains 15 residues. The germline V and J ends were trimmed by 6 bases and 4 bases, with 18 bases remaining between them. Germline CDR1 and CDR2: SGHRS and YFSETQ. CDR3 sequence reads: CASTRLLIGADTQYF. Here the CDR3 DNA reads TGCGCCAGCACCCGACTCTTGATAGGGGCAGATACGCAGTATTTT.

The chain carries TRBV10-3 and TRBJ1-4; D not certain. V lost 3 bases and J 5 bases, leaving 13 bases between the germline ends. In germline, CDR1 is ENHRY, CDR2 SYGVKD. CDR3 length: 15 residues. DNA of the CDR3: TGTGCCATCAGTGATGGTCTCATGTCGAATGAAAAACTGTTTTTT. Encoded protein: CAISDGLMSNEKLFF.